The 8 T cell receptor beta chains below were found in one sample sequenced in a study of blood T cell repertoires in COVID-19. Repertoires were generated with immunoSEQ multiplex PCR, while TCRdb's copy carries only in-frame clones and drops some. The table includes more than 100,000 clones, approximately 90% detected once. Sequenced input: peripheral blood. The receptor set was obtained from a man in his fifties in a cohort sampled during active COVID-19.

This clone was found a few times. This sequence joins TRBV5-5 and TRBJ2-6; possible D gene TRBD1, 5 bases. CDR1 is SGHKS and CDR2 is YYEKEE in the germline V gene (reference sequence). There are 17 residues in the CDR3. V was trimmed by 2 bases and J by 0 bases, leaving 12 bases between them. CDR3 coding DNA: TGTGCCAGCAGCTTACAGGCGATCACCTCTGGGGCCAACGTCCTGACTTTC. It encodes CASSLQAITSGANVLTF.

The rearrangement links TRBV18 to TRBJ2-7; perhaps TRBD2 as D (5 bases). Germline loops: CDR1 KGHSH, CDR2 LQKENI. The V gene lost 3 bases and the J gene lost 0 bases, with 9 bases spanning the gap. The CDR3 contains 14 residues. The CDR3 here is CASSPGLISYEQYF. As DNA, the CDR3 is TGTGCCAGCTCACCCGGACTTATCTCCTACGAGCAGTACTTC.

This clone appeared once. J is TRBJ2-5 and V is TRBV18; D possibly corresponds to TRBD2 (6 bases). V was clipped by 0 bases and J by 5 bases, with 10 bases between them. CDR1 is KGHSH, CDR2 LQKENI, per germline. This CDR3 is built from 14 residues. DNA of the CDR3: TGTGCCAGCTCACCACCAACGGGGAGGGAGACCCAGTACTTC. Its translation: CASSPPTGRETQYF.

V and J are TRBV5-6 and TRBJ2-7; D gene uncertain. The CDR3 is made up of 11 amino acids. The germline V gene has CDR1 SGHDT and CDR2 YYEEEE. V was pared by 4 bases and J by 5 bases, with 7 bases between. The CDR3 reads CASSAIDEQYF. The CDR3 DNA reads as TGTGCCAGCAGCGCCATAGACGAGCAGTACTTC.

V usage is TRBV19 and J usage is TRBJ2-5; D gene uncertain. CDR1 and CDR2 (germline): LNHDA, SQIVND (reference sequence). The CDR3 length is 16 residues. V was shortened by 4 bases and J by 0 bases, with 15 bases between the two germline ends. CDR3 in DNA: TGTGCCAGTAGTACTTCGGGTCCTCGGTACCAAGAGACCCAGTACTTC. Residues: CASSTSGPRYQETQYF.

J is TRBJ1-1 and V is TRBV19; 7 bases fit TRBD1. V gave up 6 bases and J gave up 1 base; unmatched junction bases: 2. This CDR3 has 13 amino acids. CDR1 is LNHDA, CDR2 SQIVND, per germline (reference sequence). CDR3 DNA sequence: TGTGCCAGTAGGGGACAGCCGAACACTGAAGCTTTCTTT. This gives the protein CASRGQPNTEAFF.

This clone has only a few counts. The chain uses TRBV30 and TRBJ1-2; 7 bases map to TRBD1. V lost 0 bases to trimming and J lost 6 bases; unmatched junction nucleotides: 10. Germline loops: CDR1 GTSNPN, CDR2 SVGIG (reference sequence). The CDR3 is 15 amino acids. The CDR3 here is CAWSVWQGDRDGYTF. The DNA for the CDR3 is TGTGCCTGGAGTGTGTGGCAGGGGGACCGCGATGGCTACACCTTC.

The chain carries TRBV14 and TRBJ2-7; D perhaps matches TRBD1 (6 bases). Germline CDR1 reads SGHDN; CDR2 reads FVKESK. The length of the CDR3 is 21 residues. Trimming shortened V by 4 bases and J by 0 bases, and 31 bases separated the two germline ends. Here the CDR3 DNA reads TGTGCCAGCAGCCGGAATGGACAGTTTCGAGGTGCCATCCATTACTCCTACGAGCAGTACTTC. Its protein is CASSRNGQFRGAIHYSYEQYF.